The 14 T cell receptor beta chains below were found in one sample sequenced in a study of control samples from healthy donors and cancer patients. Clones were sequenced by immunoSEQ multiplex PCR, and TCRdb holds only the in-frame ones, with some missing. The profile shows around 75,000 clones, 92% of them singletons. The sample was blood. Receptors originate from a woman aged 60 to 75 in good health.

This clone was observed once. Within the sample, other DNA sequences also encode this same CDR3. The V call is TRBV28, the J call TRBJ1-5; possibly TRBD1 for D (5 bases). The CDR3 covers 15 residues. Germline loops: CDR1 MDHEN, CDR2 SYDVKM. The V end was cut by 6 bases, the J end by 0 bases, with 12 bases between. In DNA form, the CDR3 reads TGTGCCAGCAGCCCCGGGGGGGTTAGCAATCAGCCCCAGCATTTT. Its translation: CASSPGGVSNQPQHF.

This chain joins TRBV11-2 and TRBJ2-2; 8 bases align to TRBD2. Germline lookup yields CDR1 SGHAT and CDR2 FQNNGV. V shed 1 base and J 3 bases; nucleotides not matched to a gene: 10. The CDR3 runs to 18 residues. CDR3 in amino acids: CASSLALAGGGDTGELFF. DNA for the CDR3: TGTGCCAGCAGCTTAGCTTTGGCGGGAGGAGGGGACACCGGGGAGCTGTTTTTT. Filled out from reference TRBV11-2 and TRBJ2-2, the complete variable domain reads EAGVAQSPRYKIIEKRQSVAFWCNPISGHATLYWYQQILGQGPKLLIQFQNNGVVDDSQLPKDRFSAERLKGVDSTLKIQPAKLEDSAVYLCASSLALAGGGDTGELFFGEGSRLTVL.

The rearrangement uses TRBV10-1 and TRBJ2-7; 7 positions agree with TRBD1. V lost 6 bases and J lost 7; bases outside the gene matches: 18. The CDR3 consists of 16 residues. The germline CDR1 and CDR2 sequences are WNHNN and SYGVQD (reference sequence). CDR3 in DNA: TGCGCCAGCAGCGGACTCCGGGACAGTCGGTTTTGGGAGCAGTACTTC. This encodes CASSGLRDSRFWEQYF.

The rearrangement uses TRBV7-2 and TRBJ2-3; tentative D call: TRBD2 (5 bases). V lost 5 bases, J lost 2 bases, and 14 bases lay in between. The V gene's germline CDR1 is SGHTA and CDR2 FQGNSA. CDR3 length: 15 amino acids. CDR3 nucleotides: TGTGCCAGCAGCCTCGGCGGGCTGTTCACAGATACGCAGTATTTT. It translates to CASSLGGLFTDTQYF.

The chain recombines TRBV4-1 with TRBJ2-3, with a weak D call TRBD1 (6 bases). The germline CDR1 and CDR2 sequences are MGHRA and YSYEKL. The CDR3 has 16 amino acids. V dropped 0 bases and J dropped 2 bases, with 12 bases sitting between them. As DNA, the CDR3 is TGCGCCAGCAGCCAAGAAAATGGGGGCCACACAGATACGCAGTATTTT. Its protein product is CASSQENGGHTDTQYF.

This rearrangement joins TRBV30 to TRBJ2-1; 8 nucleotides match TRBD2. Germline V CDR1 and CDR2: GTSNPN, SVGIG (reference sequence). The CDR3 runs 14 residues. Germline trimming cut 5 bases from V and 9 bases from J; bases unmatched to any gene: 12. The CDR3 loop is CAWSPGGMLGEQFF. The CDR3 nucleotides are TGTGCCTGGTCGCCGGGAGGGATGTTAGGTGAGCAGTTCTTC.

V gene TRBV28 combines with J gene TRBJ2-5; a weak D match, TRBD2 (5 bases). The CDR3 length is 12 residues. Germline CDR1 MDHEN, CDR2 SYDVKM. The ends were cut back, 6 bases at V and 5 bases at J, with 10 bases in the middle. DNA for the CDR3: TGTGCCAGCAGCTTCGGGGTCGAGACCCAGTACTTC. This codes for CASSFGVETQYF.

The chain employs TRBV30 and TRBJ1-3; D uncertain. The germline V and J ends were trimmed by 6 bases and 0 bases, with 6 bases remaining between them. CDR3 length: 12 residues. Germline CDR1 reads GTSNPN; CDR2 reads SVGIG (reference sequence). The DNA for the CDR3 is TGTGCCTGTTCCGACTCTGGAAACACCATATATTTT. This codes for CACSDSGNTIYF.

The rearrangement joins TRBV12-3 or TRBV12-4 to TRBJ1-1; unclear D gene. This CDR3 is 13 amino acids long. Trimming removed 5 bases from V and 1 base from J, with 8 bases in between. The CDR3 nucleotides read TGTGCCAGCAGTACCCAGCAGAACACTGAAGCTTTCTTT. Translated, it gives CASSTQQNTEAFF.

The CDR3 sequence: CASSQGAGGDYGYTF. The CDR3 coding sequence is TGTGCCAGCAGCCAAGGGGCAGGGGGAGACTATGGCTACACCTTC. The rearrangement joins TRBV3-1 (or the pseudogene TRBV3-2) to TRBJ1-2; 7 bases align to TRBD1. The CDR3 is 15 amino acids. Germline CDR1 and CDR2: LGHDT and YNNKEL (reference sequence). J gave up 3 bases and V 1 base, and 5 bases lay outside the gene matches.

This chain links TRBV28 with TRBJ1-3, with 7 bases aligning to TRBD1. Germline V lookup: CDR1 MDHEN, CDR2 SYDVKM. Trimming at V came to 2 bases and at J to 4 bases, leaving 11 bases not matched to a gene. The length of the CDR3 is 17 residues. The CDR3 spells CASSLTGAGVSGNTIYF. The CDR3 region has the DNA TGTGCCAGCAGTTTAACAGGGGCTGGGGTATCAGGAAACACCATATATTTT.

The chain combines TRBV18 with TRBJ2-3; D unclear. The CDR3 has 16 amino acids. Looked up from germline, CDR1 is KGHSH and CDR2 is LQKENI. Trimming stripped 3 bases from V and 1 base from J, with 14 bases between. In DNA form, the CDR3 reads TGTGCCAGCTCACCGACAAATCTCGAAGGCACAGATACGCAGTATTTT. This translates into CASSPTNLEGTDTQYF.

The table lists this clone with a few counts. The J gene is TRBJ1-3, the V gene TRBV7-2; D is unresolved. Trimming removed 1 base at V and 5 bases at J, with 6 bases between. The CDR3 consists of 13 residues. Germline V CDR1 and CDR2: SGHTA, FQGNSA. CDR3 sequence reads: CASSLGRRNTIYF. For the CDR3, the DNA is TGTGCCAGCAGCTTAGGTCGGAGAAACACCATATATTTT.

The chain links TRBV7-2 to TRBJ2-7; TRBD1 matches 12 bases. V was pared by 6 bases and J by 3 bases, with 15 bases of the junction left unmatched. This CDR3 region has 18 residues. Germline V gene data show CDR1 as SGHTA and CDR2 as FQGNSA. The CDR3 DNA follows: TGTGCCAGCAGAGGGACAGGGGGCGAACATGGGTCTCTCTACGAGCAGTACTTC. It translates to CASRGTGGEHGSLYEQYF.